Here is one T cell receptor (beta chain) with its context. The data stem from a study of T cells in Graves' hyperthyroidism and ophthalmopathy. CDR3 length: 14 amino acids. Per the germline V gene, CDR1 is MNHEY and CDR2 is SMNVEV (reference sequence). Trimming took off 5 bases at V and 4 bases at J, with 14 bases between the two ends. TCR beta CDR3 region amplification was performed from RNA transcripts. When the TCR CDR3 underwent first-round RT-PCR, the HTBI primer set was used. In TCRdb, the multiplex PCR reads were re-called with MiXCR into one record per CDR3 protein. The data contain approximately 610,000 distinct CDR3 sequences, 16% of them singletons.

The sequencing input was blood. The TCR comes from a woman aged 18-30 years with Graves' hyperthyroidism. The chain has TRBV27 and TRBJ1-2; D is perhaps TRBD1 (5 bases). The DNA of the CDR3 is TGTGCCAGCAGTCTAGGTCGGGACCCCTATGGCTACACCTTC. Protein: CASSLGRDPYGYTF.